The rows below give T cell receptor beta chains drawn from one sample of a study of Ad26.COV2.S vaccination and SARS-CoV-2 variants. The protocol was immunoSEQ multiplex PCR, while the TCRdb copy is restricted to in-frame clones and leaves out a portion. The sample has hundreds of thousands of clones, 87% seen once; the top ten hold around 3%. The starting material was peripheral blood, obtained in a trial of Ad26.COV2.S vaccine versus placebo. These receptors were taken from a person aged 18 to 59 who received the Ad26.COV2.S COVID-19 vaccine or a placebo. The CDR3 runs from the conserved cysteine through the conserved F or W. A D gene is named only where the DNA matches it firmly. Not every row has a clone size; where given, it reads once, few, many or a size class.

cdr3_length: 13; d_call: TRBD1; clone_size: NA; v_call: TRBV6-4; j_call: TRBJ1-6; cdr3_nt: TGTGCCAGCAGTAATACAGGGGGCTCACCCCTCCACTTT; cdr3_aa: CASSNTGGSPLHF
cdr3_length: 15; d_call: NA; clone_size: NA; v_call: TRBV27; j_call: TRBJ2-7; cdr3_nt: TGTGCCAGCAGTTTAGACAGTCTAAGCTCCTACGAGCAGTACTTC; cdr3_aa: CASSLDSLSSYEQYF
cdr3_length: 15; d_call: TRBD2; clone_size: NA; v_call: TRBV10-3; j_call: TRBJ2-1; cdr3_nt: TGTGCCATCAGTGATGGACTAGCGGTTTACAATGAGCAGTTCTTC; cdr3_aa: CAISDGLAVYNEQFF
cdr3_length: 14; d_call: TRBD1; clone_size: NA; v_call: TRBV5-1; j_call: TRBJ2-7; cdr3_nt: TGCGCCAGCAGCTCGGGGACAGGGGGCGACGAGCAGTACTTC; cdr3_aa: CASSSGTGGDEQYF
cdr3_length: 15; d_call: NA; clone_size: few; v_call: TRBV18; j_call: TRBJ1-1; cdr3_nt: TGTGCCAGCTCACCTAGCGAGGAATCGAACACTGAAGCTTTCTTT; cdr3_aa: CASSPSEESNTEAFF
cdr3_length: 15; d_call: NA; clone_size: NA; v_call: TRBV9; j_call: TRBJ1-6; cdr3_nt: TGTGCCAGCAGCGATGGGAGCTCCTATAATTCACCCCTCCACTTT; cdr3_aa: CASSDGSSYNSPLHF
cdr3_length: 14; d_call: TRBD2; clone_size: NA; v_call: TRBV6-5; j_call: TRBJ2-2; cdr3_nt: TGTGCCAGCAGACCCGGACTAGCCGGCGGGGAGCTGTTTTTT; cdr3_aa: CASRPGLAGGELFF
cdr3_length: 15; d_call: NA; clone_size: NA; v_call: TRBV6-5; j_call: TRBJ2-2; cdr3_nt: TGTGCCAGCAGAGCCCTGACGGCGAACACCGGGGAGCTGTTTTTT; cdr3_aa: CASRALTANTGELFF
cdr3_length: 19; d_call: NA; clone_size: NA; v_call: TRBV4-1; j_call: TRBJ1-5; cdr3_nt: TGCGCCAGCAGCAAACTGGGGACCGCATACGAATATAGCAATCAGCCCCAGCATTTT; cdr3_aa: CASSKLGTAYEYSNQPQHF
cdr3_length: 13; d_call: NA; clone_size: NA; v_call: TRBV7-2; j_call: TRBJ1-3; cdr3_nt: TGTGCCAGCAGCCCTGGGGAGGTGTACACCATATATTTT; cdr3_aa: CASSPGEVYTIYF
cdr3_length: 16; d_call: TRBD2; clone_size: NA; v_call: TRBV7-8; j_call: TRBJ2-1; cdr3_nt: TGTGCCAGCAGCTTAGTGATGGCGGGAGCCATGGATGAGCAGTTCTTC; cdr3_aa: CASSLVMAGAMDEQFF
cdr3_length: 17; d_call: NA; clone_size: NA; v_call: TRBV7-2; j_call: TRBJ1-5; cdr3_nt: TGTGCCAGCAGCGGCCCGGGAGCGGGCAATAGCAATCAGCCCCAGCATTTT; cdr3_aa: CASSGPGAGNSNQPQHF
cdr3_length: 13; d_call: NA; clone_size: NA; v_call: TRBV12-3/TRBV12-4; j_call: TRBJ2-7; cdr3_nt: TGTGCCAGCAGTTTGGGTGGTATCTACGAGCAGTACTTC; cdr3_aa: CASSLGGIYEQYF
cdr3_length: 16; d_call: TRBD1; clone_size: once; v_call: TRBV19; j_call: TRBJ1-5; cdr3_nt: TGTGCCAGTACCTTAGAAGCAGGGGGGCTCAATCAGCCCCAGCATTTT; cdr3_aa: CASTLEAGGLNQPQHF
cdr3_length: 14; d_call: NA; clone_size: NA; v_call: TRBV7-4; j_call: TRBJ1-2; cdr3_nt: TGTGCCAGCAGCTTATACGGGGGGAACTATGGCTACACCTTC; cdr3_aa: CASSLYGGNYGYTF
cdr3_length: 13; d_call: NA; clone_size: NA; v_call: TRBV7-9; j_call: TRBJ2-5; cdr3_nt: TGTGCCAGCAGCTTATGGGGACCTGAGACCCAGTACTTC; cdr3_aa: CASSLWGPETQYF
cdr3_length: 15; d_call: NA; clone_size: NA; v_call: TRBV2; j_call: TRBJ2-2; cdr3_nt: TGTGCCAGCAGTGTTGACGGACGAAACACCGGGGAGCTGTTTTTT; cdr3_aa: CASSVDGRNTGELFF
cdr3_length: 13; d_call: NA; clone_size: NA; v_call: TRBV30; j_call: TRBJ2-4; cdr3_nt: TGTGCCTGGAGTGTGGAACTAGCAAACATTCAGTACTTC; cdr3_aa: CAWSVELANIQYF
cdr3_length: 13; d_call: NA; clone_size: NA; v_call: TRBV2; j_call: TRBJ2-5; cdr3_nt: TGTGCCAGCAACCCCGGGACCGGAGAAACCCAGTACTTC; cdr3_aa: CASNPGTGETQYF
cdr3_length: 16; d_call: NA; clone_size: NA; v_call: TRBV9; j_call: TRBJ2-3; cdr3_nt: TGTGCCAGCAGCCCCCGATGGGTGTCCGGCACAGATACGCAGTATTTT; cdr3_aa: CASSPRWVSGTDTQYF
cdr3_length: 14; d_call: NA; clone_size: NA; v_call: TRBV29-1; j_call: TRBJ1-1; cdr3_nt: TGCAGCGCGGTCCGGACTCCTATGGGGGCTGAAGCTTTCTTT; cdr3_aa: CSAVRTPMGAEAFF
cdr3_length: 18; d_call: NA; clone_size: NA; v_call: TRBV9; j_call: TRBJ1-2; cdr3_nt: TGTGCCAGCAGCGTAGACTTAGGAGGCAGGCCTTCGAGGGAGGGCTACACCTTC; cdr3_aa: CASSVDLGGRPSREGYTF
cdr3_length: 16; d_call: TRBD2; clone_size: NA; v_call: TRBV3-1/TRBV3-2; j_call: TRBJ2-3; cdr3_nt: TGTGCCAGCAGCCAGAGACTAGCGGGGGTCACAGATACGCAGTATTTT; cdr3_aa: CASSQRLAGVTDTQYF
cdr3_length: 19; d_call: TRBD2; clone_size: once; v_call: TRBV7-8; j_call: TRBJ2-7; cdr3_nt: TGTGCCAGCAGCTTAAGGCGGGGGGCTATCCTCAAGAGCTCCTACGAGCAGTACTTC; cdr3_aa: CASSLRRGAILKSSYEQYF
cdr3_length: 16; d_call: TRBD1; clone_size: NA; v_call: TRBV18; j_call: TRBJ2-7; cdr3_nt: TGTGCCAGCTCACTAACGTACCGGGACAGGGCCCACGAGCAGTACTTC; cdr3_aa: CASSLTYRDRAHEQYF
cdr3_length: 12; d_call: TRBD1; clone_size: few; v_call: TRBV6-5; j_call: TRBJ1-1; cdr3_nt: TGTGCCAGCAGCCCCGGGACAGGGGAAGCTTTCTTT; cdr3_aa: CASSPGTGEAFF
cdr3_length: 15; d_call: TRBD2; clone_size: NA; v_call: TRBV18; j_call: TRBJ2-3; cdr3_nt: TGTGCCAGCTCATTAGGACTAGCGGGGACAGATACGCAGTATTTT; cdr3_aa: CASSLGLAGTDTQYF
cdr3_length: 12; d_call: NA; clone_size: once; v_call: TRBV7-6; j_call: TRBJ2-1; cdr3_nt: TGTGCCAGCAGCTCATCCGCCAATGAGCAGTTCTTC; cdr3_aa: CASSSSANEQFF
cdr3_length: 16; d_call: TRBD2; clone_size: NA; v_call: TRBV24-1; j_call: TRBJ2-1; cdr3_nt: TGTGCCACCAGTGGCCTCCGGGAGGGGGGTTACAATGAGCAGTTCTTC; cdr3_aa: CATSGLREGGYNEQFF
cdr3_length: 14; d_call: NA; clone_size: NA; v_call: TRBV11-2; j_call: TRBJ2-3; cdr3_nt: TGTGCCAGCAGCTCCGATGAAGGGGCAGATACGCAGTATTTT; cdr3_aa: CASSSDEGADTQYF
cdr3_length: 15; d_call: NA; clone_size: NA; v_call: TRBV2; j_call: TRBJ2-3; cdr3_nt: TGTGCCACCGCTCTCGAGTTCCTCAGCACAGATACGCAGTATTTT; cdr3_aa: CATALEFLSTDTQYF
cdr3_length: 15; d_call: TRBD2; clone_size: NA; v_call: TRBV5-8; j_call: TRBJ2-3; cdr3_nt: TGTGCCAGCGGACGAGCGGGAGGGGGCACAGATACGCAGTATTTT; cdr3_aa: CASGRAGGGTDTQYF
cdr3_length: 14; d_call: NA; clone_size: NA; v_call: TRBV2; j_call: TRBJ1-1; cdr3_nt: TGTGCCAGCAGATTCCCGGGACAGAACACTGAAGCTTTCTTT; cdr3_aa: CASRFPGQNTEAFF
cdr3_length: 16; d_call: TRBD1; clone_size: few; v_call: TRBV25-1; j_call: TRBJ2-7; cdr3_nt: TGTGCCAGCAGTGCTCTTCGTGGACAGGACACCTACGAGCAGTACTTC; cdr3_aa: CASSALRGQDTYEQYF
cdr3_length: 14; d_call: NA; clone_size: NA; v_call: TRBV6-5; j_call: TRBJ2-3; cdr3_nt: TGTGCCAGCAGTTACGACCAGGAGGTAGATACGCAGTATTTT; cdr3_aa: CASSYDQEVDTQYF
cdr3_length: 14; d_call: TRBD1; clone_size: NA; v_call: TRBV28; j_call: TRBJ2-7; cdr3_nt: TGTGCCAGCAGTACCCCGGGACAGGGGTACGAGCAGTACTTC; cdr3_aa: CASSTPGQGYEQYF
cdr3_length: 13; d_call: NA; clone_size: NA; v_call: TRBV7-2; j_call: TRBJ1-1; cdr3_nt: TGTGCCAGCAGCTCGGCGGAGAGGGGTGAAGCTTTCTTT; cdr3_aa: CASSSAERGEAFF
cdr3_length: 12; d_call: NA; clone_size: NA; v_call: TRBV11-1; j_call: TRBJ1-1; cdr3_nt: TGTGCCAGCAGCTTAGATGTGAATGAAGCTTTCTTT; cdr3_aa: CASSLDVNEAFF
cdr3_length: 16; d_call: NA; clone_size: NA; v_call: TRBV27; j_call: TRBJ2-3; cdr3_nt: TGTGCCAGCAGTTTCCATGGACAAGCGGAATCGGGTACGCAGTATTTT; cdr3_aa: CASSFHGQAESGTQYF
cdr3_length: 12; d_call: NA; clone_size: NA; v_call: TRBV29-1; j_call: TRBJ2-5; cdr3_nt: TGCAGCGTTGTGGTGGACCAAGAGACCCAGTACTTC; cdr3_aa: CSVVVDQETQYF
cdr3_length: 17; d_call: TRBD1; clone_size: NA; v_call: TRBV5-1; j_call: TRBJ1-4; cdr3_nt: TGCGCCAGCAGCTTGGCGGGACAGGGGGCAAATAATGAAAAACTGTTTTTT; cdr3_aa: CASSLAGQGANNEKLFF
cdr3_length: 14; d_call: TRBD1; clone_size: NA; v_call: TRBV18; j_call: TRBJ1-5; cdr3_nt: TGTGCCAGCTCACCGACAGGGCGTAATCAGCCCCAGCATTTT; cdr3_aa: CASSPTGRNQPQHF
cdr3_length: 14; d_call: TRBD1; clone_size: NA; v_call: TRBV5-1; j_call: TRBJ1-1; cdr3_nt: TGCGCCAGCAGCCCGCCAACAGGGGCCACTGAAGCTTTCTTT; cdr3_aa: CASSPPTGATEAFF